This T cell receptor (beta chain) is drawn from a study of cytomegalovirus exposure and HLA in healthy donors. Background on the study: About 80 million unique TCRs from HLA-typed donors made up an early data release.

General study findings and limits: Researchers counted roughly 150 TCR beta chains as cytomegalovirus-associated.

Use of 60 Vbeta and 13 Jbeta primers characterized the PCR. Clones were sequenced by immunoSEQ multiplex PCR, and TCRdb holds only the in-frame ones, with some missing. Of 130,000 to 150,000 clones listed, 74% were seen once; the top ten hold roughly 4.5%. The trim removed 3 bases at V and 2 bases at J, leaving 5 bases unmatched. CDR1 and CDR2 (germline): MNHEY, SMNVEV (reference sequence). This CDR3 contains 17 residues. This clone turned up a few times. Its antigen is still unknown. J is TRBJ2-1 and V is TRBV27; TRBD2 agrees at 12 bases. The receptor's source is a man aged 18 to 30 in good health and CMV-seropositive. Input material: PBMCs. CDR3 coding DNA: TGTGCCAGCAGTTTCCTCACTAGCGGGAGGACCTACAATGAGCAGTTCTTC. Translating gives CASSFLTSGRTYNEQFF.